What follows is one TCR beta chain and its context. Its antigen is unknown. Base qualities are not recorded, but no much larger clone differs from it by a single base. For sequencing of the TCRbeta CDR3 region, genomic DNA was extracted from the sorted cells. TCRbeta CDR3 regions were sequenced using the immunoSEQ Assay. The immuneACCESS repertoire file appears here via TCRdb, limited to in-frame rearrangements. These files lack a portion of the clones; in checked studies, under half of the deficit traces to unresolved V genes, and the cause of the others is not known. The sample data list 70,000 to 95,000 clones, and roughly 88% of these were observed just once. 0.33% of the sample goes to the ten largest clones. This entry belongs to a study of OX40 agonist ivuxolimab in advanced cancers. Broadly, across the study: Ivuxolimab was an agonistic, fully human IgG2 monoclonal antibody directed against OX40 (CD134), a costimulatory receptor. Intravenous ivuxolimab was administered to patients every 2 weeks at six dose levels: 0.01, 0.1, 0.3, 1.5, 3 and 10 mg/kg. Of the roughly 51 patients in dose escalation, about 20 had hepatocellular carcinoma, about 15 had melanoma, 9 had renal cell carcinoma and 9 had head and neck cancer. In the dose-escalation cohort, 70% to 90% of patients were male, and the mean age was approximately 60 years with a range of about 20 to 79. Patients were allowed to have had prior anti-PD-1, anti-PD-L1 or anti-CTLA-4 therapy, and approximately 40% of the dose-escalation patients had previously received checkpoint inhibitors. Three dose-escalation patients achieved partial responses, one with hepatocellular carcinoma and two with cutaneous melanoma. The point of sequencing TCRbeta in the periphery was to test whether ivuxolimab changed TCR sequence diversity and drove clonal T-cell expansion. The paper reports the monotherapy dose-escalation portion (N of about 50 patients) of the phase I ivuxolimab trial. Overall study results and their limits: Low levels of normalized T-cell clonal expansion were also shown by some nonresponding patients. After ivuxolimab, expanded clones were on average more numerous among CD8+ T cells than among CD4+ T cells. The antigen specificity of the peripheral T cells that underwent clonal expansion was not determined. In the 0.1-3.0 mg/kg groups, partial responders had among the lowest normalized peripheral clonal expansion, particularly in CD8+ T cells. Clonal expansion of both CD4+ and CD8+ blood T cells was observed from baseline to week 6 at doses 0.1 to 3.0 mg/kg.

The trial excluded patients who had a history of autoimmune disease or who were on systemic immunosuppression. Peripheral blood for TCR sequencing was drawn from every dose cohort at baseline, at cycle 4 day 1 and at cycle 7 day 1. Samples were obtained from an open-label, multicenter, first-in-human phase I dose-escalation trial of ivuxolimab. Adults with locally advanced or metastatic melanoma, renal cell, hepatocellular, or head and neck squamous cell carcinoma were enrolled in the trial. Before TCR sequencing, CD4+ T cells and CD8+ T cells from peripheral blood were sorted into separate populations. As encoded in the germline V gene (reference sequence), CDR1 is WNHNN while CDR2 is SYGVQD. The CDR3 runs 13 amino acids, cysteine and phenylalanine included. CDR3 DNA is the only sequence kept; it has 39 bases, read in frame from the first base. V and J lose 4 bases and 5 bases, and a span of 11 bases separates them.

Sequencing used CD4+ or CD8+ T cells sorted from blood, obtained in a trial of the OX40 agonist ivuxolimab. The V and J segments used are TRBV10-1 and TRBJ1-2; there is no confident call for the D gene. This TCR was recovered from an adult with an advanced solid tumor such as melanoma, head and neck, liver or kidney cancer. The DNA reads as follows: TGCGCCAGCAGTGTTTTTGGTTTTTATGGCTACACCTTC. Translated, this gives CASSVFGFYGYTF.